The sequence of this TCR beta chain was determined in a study of blood T cell repertoires in COVID-19. Turning to the study itself: The cDNA or gDNA used as material had been derived from T cells, B-cell-depleted T cells, or PBMCs.

Authors' analysis steps: Amplification of reference gene primers provided the estimated nucleated cell counts. Sequenced by immunoSEQ multiplex PCR; TCRdb stores in-frame clones only, minus some. V and J calls and clone size are as listed in that table; D and trimming were resolved from the DNA. This table holds 140,000 to 150,000 clones, just under 90% found once. Germline V CDR1 and CDR2: LGHNA, YNFKEQ. CDR3 length: 14 amino acids. The ends were cut back, 4 bases at V and 4 bases at J, with 10 bases in the middle. The clonotype originates from a woman in her 50s with active or convalescent COVID-19. Sequences were obtained from peripheral blood. The genes are TRBV4-2 and TRBJ2-2; D is unclear. For the CDR3, the DNA is TGTGCCAGCAGCCTCATTCTAAGCACCGGGGAGCTGTTTTTT. Translated: CASSLILSTGELFF.